This T cell receptor beta chain was profiled in a study of blood T cell repertoires in COVID-19. Study-level background: Acute-phase and convalescent COVID-19 samples originated in the United States, Italy and Spain. In each case, the material was cDNA or gDNA derived from T cells, B-cell-depleted T cells, or PBMCs.

Trimming left V 3 bases short and J 11 bases short, with 11 bases between. This CDR3 region has 12 residues. Germline V gives CDR1 MNHNS, CDR2 SASEGT. In the authors' workflow: For nucleated cells, counts were estimated from reference gene primer amplification. Clones were read by immunoSEQ multiplex PCR, and TCRdb kept only the in-frame ones, dropping some. From that table come the V and J calls and clone size; the DNA was used to work out D and trimming. Of hundreds of thousands of clones listed, 88% are singletons. The chain has TRBV6-1 and TRBJ1-5; D is perhaps TRBD1 (5 bases). The source is a man aged 18 to 35 with active or convalescent COVID-19. Sequencing used peripheral blood. In DNA form, the CDR3 reads TGTGCCAGCAGTGAGCCCCGGGGGGCCCAGCATTTT. It encodes CASSEPRGAQHF.